Given below is one TCR beta chain in context. The data stem from a study of blood T cells in healthy people across ages. Study in general: Every two T cells gave about one barcoded beta molecule via template switching.

Germline V lookup: CDR1 SGHDN, CDR2 FVKESK. V lost 4 bases and J lost 3, with 14 bases in between. The length of the CDR3 is 15 residues. A second PCR of about 6 to 12 cycles used a sample-barcoded 5' primer and a J-beta primer mix. MiXCR, run by TCRdb on the 5' RACE reads, gives a single entry per CDR3 protein. The table records 800,000 or so distinct CDR3 sequences, 20% to 25% of them present only once. The same specimen was also included in a second study, on T cells of mothers and their children.

The sequence was obtained from a boy younger than 18 in good health. This chain links TRBV14 with TRBJ2-3; possible D gene TRBD2, 6 bases. The sample consisted of blood. The CDR3 DNA sequence: TGTGCCAGCAGCCTAGACGGCGGGAATACAGATACGCAGTATTTT. Protein product: CASSLDGGNTDTQYF.